These T cell receptor beta chains were read from a single sample in a study of cytomegalovirus exposure and HLA in healthy donors. Measured with immunoSEQ multiplex PCR; TCRdb has only the in-frame clones, and not every one. The sample includes about 130,000 clones, roughly 80% of them seen just once. Sequencing input: PBMCs. All receptors come from a female donor in good health and CMV-seronegative. CDR3s include the opening cysteine and the closing phenylalanine or tryptophan. D genes are given only for firm matches. The size field is filled for only some rows; it gives once, few, many or a size class.

d_gene	j_gene	abundance	v_gene	CDR3aa	CDR3nt
TRBD2	TRBJ2-2	-	TRBV4-3	CASSQEPAGGQNTGELFF	TGCGCCAGCAGCCAAGAACCAGCGGGAGGGCAAAACACCGGGGAGCTGTTTTTT
-	TRBJ2-1	-	TRBV4-1	CASSQAPRGGSSYNEQFF	TGCGCCAGCAGCCAAGCACCAAGAGGAGGGAGCTCCTACAATGAGCAGTTCTTC
-	TRBJ2-7	-	TRBV4-2	CASSQEFGQLPYEQYF	TGTGCCAGCAGCCAAGAATTTGGCCAGTTACCCTACGAGCAGTACTTC
TRBD2	TRBJ2-1	-	TRBV30	CAWSRAGGPSVNEQFF	TGTGCCTGGAGTCGGGCGGGAGGGCCTTCGGTCAATGAGCAGTTCTTC
TRBD2	TRBJ2-1	-	TRBV4-2	CASSHRGLAFYNEQFF	TGTGCCAGCAGCCATCGCGGACTAGCGTTTTACAATGAGCAGTTCTTC
TRBD2	TRBJ2-7	-	TRBV28	CASSLIGRAGGNHEQYF	TGTGCCAGCAGTTTAATCGGGAGGGCGGGAGGGAACCACGAGCAGTACTTC
-	TRBJ1-1	-	TRBV13	CASSPGPQGNTEAFF	TGTGCCAGCAGCCCAGGCCCACAGGGGAACACTGAAGCTTTCTTT
-	TRBJ1-5	-	TRBV5-3	CARSPAPGEGNQPQHF	TGTGCCAGAAGCCCGGCTCCCGGGGAAGGCAATCAGCCCCAGCATTTT
-	TRBJ2-7	-	TRBV28	CASRSGQNYEQYF	TGTGCCAGCAGGTCGGGACAAAACTACGAGCAGTACTTC
-	TRBJ2-2	-	TRBV15	CATSRDLSTGELFF	TGTGCCACCAGCAGAGATCTTTCCACCGGGGAGCTGTTTTTT
-	TRBJ2-1	-	TRBV6-1	CASSESGPRNDNEQFF	TGTGCCAGCAGTGAATCTGGGCCCCGGAATGACAATGAGCAGTTCTTC
TRBD1	TRBJ1-3	few	TRBV28	CASGSWTGGAGNTIYF	TGTGCCAGCGGTTCCTGGACAGGGGGTGCTGGAAACACCATATATTTT
-	TRBJ2-7	-	TRBV6-6	CASRTSNAYEQYF	TGTGCCAGCAGGACTTCCAATGCCTACGAGCAGTACTTC
-	TRBJ1-1	-	TRBV5-6	CASSPVGGATEAFF	TGTGCCAGCAGCCCCGTAGGGGGGGCAACTGAAGCTTTCTTT
TRBD1	TRBJ2-7	once	TRBV5-1	CASSLGGRQGAYEQYF	TGCGCCAGCAGCTTGGGGGGGCGACAGGGTGCCTACGAGCAGTACTTC
TRBD1	TRBJ2-1	-	TRBV30	CAWRLQGDEQFF	TGTGCCTGGAGGCTCCAGGGGGATGAGCAGTTCTTC
-	TRBJ2-1	once	TRBV7-2	CASFRDRLYNEQFF	TGTGCCAGCTTTAGAGACAGGCTGTACAATGAGCAGTTCTTC
-	TRBJ1-2	once	TRBV5-4	CASSWAAGAALGGYTF	TGTGCCAGCAGCTGGGCGGCAGGGGCCGCCCTGGGGGGCTACACCTTC
TRBD1	TRBJ1-1	-	TRBV30	CAWSDKGQGDTEAFF	TGTGCCTGGAGTGACAAGGGACAGGGGGACACTGAAGCTTTCTTT
TRBD1	TRBJ2-7	-	TRBV11-2	CASSSDRSYEQYF	TGTGCCAGCAGTTCGGACAGGTCCTACGAGCAGTACTTC
TRBD1	TRBJ1-3	-	TRBV19	CASSDPGGTGNTIYF	TGTGCCAGTAGTGACCCAGGGGGCACTGGAAACACCATATATTTT
-	TRBJ2-5	once	TRBV19	CASSTRPEGETQYF	TGTGCCAGTAGTACCCGACCGGAGGGAGAGACCCAGTACTTC
-	TRBJ2-3	-	TRBV4-1	CASSQERPDTQYF	TGCGCCAGCAGCCAAGAGAGGCCCGATACGCAGTATTTT
TRBD1	TRBJ1-5	-	TRBV19	CASSTRTGASNQPQHF	TGTGCCAGTAGTACCAGGACAGGGGCCTCGAATCAGCCCCAGCATTTT
-	TRBJ1-1	-	TRBV10-3	CAISDRQNTEAFF	TGTGCCATCAGTGACAGGCAGAACACTGAAGCTTTCTTT
-	TRBJ2-5	-	TRBV9	CASSVGHRETQYF	TGTGCCAGCAGCGTAGGGCACCGAGAGACCCAGTACTTC
TRBD1	TRBJ2-5	-	TRBV7-2	CASSPWTGGETQYF	TGTGCCAGCAGCCCTTGGACAGGGGGAGAGACCCAGTACTTC
-	TRBJ2-5	-	TRBV14	CASSQEGSTQYF	TGTGCCAGCAGCCAAGAAGGGAGTACCCAGTACTTC
-	TRBJ2-7	-	TRBV29-1	CSVGEAGTYEQYF	TGCAGCGTAGGGGAGGCAGGCACCTACGAGCAGTACTTC
-	TRBJ2-3	-	TRBV27	CASKGLRTDTQYF	TGTGCCAGCAAGGGACTCCGCACAGATACGCAGTATTTT
-	TRBJ1-1	-	TRBV9	CASSVGQVNTEAFF	TGTGCCAGCAGCGTAGGGCAGGTCAACACTGAAGCTTTCTTT
-	TRBJ2-7	-	TRBV6-6	CASSPTPEYEQYF	TGTGCCAGCAGCCCCACCCCGGAGTACGAGCAGTACTTC
TRBD2	TRBJ2-1	-	TRBV10-1	CASSESRSSGPYNEQFF	TGCGCCAGCAGTGAGTCCCGGAGTAGCGGGCCTTACAATGAGCAGTTCTTC
TRBD1	TRBJ2-1	-	TRBV6-1	CASSERGQIYNEQFF	TGTGCCAGCAGTGAAAGGGGACAGATCTACAATGAGCAGTTCTTC
TRBD2	TRBJ2-5	-	TRBV7-6	CASSLSSGRARQETQYF	TGTGCCAGCAGCTTAAGTAGCGGGAGGGCCCGCCAAGAGACCCAGTACTTC
TRBD1	TRBJ1-1	-	TRBV27	CASSLMGDRGVNTEAFF	TGTGCCAGCAGTTTAATGGGTGACAGGGGTGTGAACACTGAAGCTTTCTTT